Listed below are T cell receptor beta chains from one sample, sequenced in a study of cytomegalovirus exposure and HLA in healthy donors. Only in-frame clones appear in the TCRdb table, and some are missing; sequencing was by immunoSEQ multiplex PCR. This repertoire shows 72,000 or so clones, 74% found once; its top ten account for over 9.5%. The sequencing sample was made of PBMCs. These receptor sequences come from a human donor in good health. The CDR3 runs from the conserved cysteine through the conserved F or W. Each record gives: V gene, D gene, clone size, J gene, CDR3 protein. D genes are given only for firm matches. Only part of the rows carry a size: once, few, many, or a class if the clone is expanded.

V: TRBV4-2; D: TRBD1; size: -; J: TRBJ2-1; CDR3: CASSQDGDRGEVEQFF
V: TRBV7-3; D: -; size: -; J: TRBJ1-1; CDR3: CASSFGDTEAFF
V: TRBV10-1; D: TRBD1; size: -; J: TRBJ2-7; CDR3: CASSETTGLNEQYF
V: TRBV2; D: TRBD1; size: -; J: TRBJ1-4; CDR3: CASLLGQGRITPLATNEKLFF
V: TRBV7-3; D: TRBD2; size: -; J: TRBJ2-1; CDR3: CASLPGGGDEQFF
V: TRBV6-5; D: -; size: -; J: TRBJ2-7; CDR3: CASSFEGSYEQYF
V: TRBV27; D: -; size: -; J: TRBJ1-2; CDR3: CASRTGGGYTF
V: TRBV29-1; D: -; size: -; J: TRBJ1-5; CDR3: CSVVSDGNQPQHF
V: TRBV9; D: -; size: few; J: TRBJ2-6; CDR3: CASSAQGFLSGANVLTF
V: TRBV30; D: -; size: -; J: TRBJ2-7; CDR3: CAWSVGGTSYEQYF
V: TRBV27; D: -; size: -; J: TRBJ1-1; CDR3: CASIGRTKEGGGTEAFF
V: TRBV19; D: TRBD1; size: -; J: TRBJ1-5; CDR3: CASSTTGGNQPQHF
V: TRBV30; D: -; size: -; J: TRBJ2-5; CDR3: CAWSLGRTPRETQYF
V: TRBV7-3; D: -; size: few; J: TRBJ2-1; CDR3: CASSSPLTGTTLYNEQFF
V: TRBV7-3; D: -; size: -; J: TRBJ2-6; CDR3: CASSLGGSGANVLTF
V: TRBV9; D: TRBD2; size: -; J: TRBJ2-1; CDR3: CASSRLAGGVQFF
V: TRBV28; D: TRBD1; size: few; J: TRBJ1-2; CDR3: CASNRQGVDYGYTF
V: TRBV4-2; D: -; size: -; J: TRBJ2-1; CDR3: CASSQYPLAELYNEQFF
V: TRBV27; D: TRBD2; size: -; J: TRBJ2-1; CDR3: CASSFGLAGYNEQFF
V: TRBV4-2; D: -; size: -; J: TRBJ2-7; CDR3: CASSQDLGDEQYF
V: TRBV2; D: -; size: -; J: TRBJ2-5; CDR3: CASSPGVREPQYF
V: TRBV6-6; D: -; size: -; J: TRBJ1-2; CDR3: CASSYRDWDGYTF
V: TRBV27; D: -; size: -; J: TRBJ2-7; CDR3: CASSATDFSYEQYF
V: TRBV2; D: -; size: -; J: TRBJ1-5; CDR3: CASSSRGWVWPQHF
V: TRBV29-1; D: TRBD1; size: -; J: TRBJ2-7; CDR3: CSVEARGLAYEQYF
V: TRBV5-6; D: TRBD1; size: -; J: TRBJ1-6; CDR3: CASSSWDRGSSYNSPLHF
V: TRBV29-1; D: -; size: -; J: TRBJ1-1; CDR3: CSAGGQMKGKNTEAFF
V: TRBV7-9; D: TRBD2; size: -; J: TRBJ2-5; CDR3: CASSLLAGEETQYF
V: TRBV15; D: -; size: -; J: TRBJ2-2; CDR3: CATSRDREIGELFF
V: TRBV30; D: TRBD2; size: -; J: TRBJ2-7; CDR3: CAWSTHSGYVSYEQYF
V: TRBV4-1; D: -; size: -; J: TRBJ2-4; CDR3: CASSQLSAGQNIQYF
V: TRBV5-1; D: TRBD1; size: -; J: TRBJ2-5; CDR3: CASSEGTGGGETQYF
V: TRBV11-2; D: -; size: once; J: TRBJ2-3; CDR3: CASSLGGILDTQYF
V: TRBV19; D: -; size: -; J: TRBJ1-2; CDR3: CASSISDSNYGYTF
V: TRBV5-5; D: -; size: -; J: TRBJ1-1; CDR3: CASSFLGARTEAFF
V: TRBV7-3; D: -; size: -; J: TRBJ2-1; CDR3: CASSRWGGSDNEQFF
V: TRBV19; D: TRBD1; size: -; J: TRBJ1-2; CDR3: CASRSQGANYGYTF
V: TRBV2; D: -; size: -; J: TRBJ1-5; CDR3: CASSDRLGAAPQHF
V: TRBV10-3; D: -; size: few; J: TRBJ1-2; CDR3: CAISDQGNYGYTF
V: TRBV6-5; D: TRBD1; size: -; J: TRBJ2-7; CDR3: CASSSSDRAHYEQYF